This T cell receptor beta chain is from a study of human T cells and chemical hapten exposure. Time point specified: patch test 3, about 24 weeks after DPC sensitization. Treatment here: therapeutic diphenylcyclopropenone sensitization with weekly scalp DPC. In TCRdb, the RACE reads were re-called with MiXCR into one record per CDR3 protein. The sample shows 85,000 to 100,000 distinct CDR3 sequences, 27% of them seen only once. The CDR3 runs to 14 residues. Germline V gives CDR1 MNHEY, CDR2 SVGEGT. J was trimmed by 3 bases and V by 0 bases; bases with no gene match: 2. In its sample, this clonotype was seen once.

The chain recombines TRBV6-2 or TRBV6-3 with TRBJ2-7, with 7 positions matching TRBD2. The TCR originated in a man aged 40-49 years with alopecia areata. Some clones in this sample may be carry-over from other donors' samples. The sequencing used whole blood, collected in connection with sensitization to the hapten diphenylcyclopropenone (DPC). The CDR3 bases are TGTGCCAGCAGTTACTCAGGGAGGGGCTACGAGCAGTACTTC. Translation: CASSYSGRGYEQYF.